The 32 T cell receptor beta chains presented below share a single source sample, sequenced in a study of T-cell memory formation after mild COVID-19. TCRdb analysed the 5' RACE reads with MiXCR anew, one entry per CDR3 protein. The sample has 550,000 to 650,000 distinct CDR3 sequences; roughly 17% are singletons. Sequenced: PBMCs or a T cell subset sorted from them (not recorded which). Receptor source: an adult woman who had mild COVID-19 (a few samples of this study predate the infection). Cell type and time point are not known.

The rearrangement uses TRBV15 and TRBJ2-1, with D perhaps assigned TRBD1 or TRBD2 (5 bases each). The germline V gene has CDR1 LNHNV and CDR2 YYDKDF (reference sequence). Trimming shortened V by 0 bases and J by 2 bases, and 14 bases separated the two germline ends. The CDR3 covers 17 residues. The CDR3 sequence: CATSREGAGGAYNEQFF. The CDR3, as DNA: TGTGCCACCAGCAGAGAAGGGGCGGGTGGGGCCTACAATGAGCAGTTCTTC.

This CDR3 reads CASSELSSNYGYTF. For the CDR3, the DNA is TGTGCCAGCAGTGAGCTTAGCTCTAACTATGGCTACACCTTC. The chain joins TRBV2 to TRBJ1-2; D is uncertain. Trimming cost V 3 bases and J 0 bases, with 8 bases left between them. The germline V gene has CDR1 SNHLY and CDR2 FYNNEI. The CDR3 length is 14 residues.

The table lists this clonotype with a few counts. The V call is TRBV13, the J call TRBJ2-7; 14 bases agree with TRBD2. Germline-derived CDR1 and CDR2 are PRHDT and FYEKMQ (reference sequence). This CDR3 spans 21 amino acids. The V gene end was trimmed by 3 bases and the J gene end by 1 base; junction bases not matched to a gene: 17. The CDR3 nucleotides are TGTGCCAGCAGCTTTCAGCGGCGACTAGCGGGAGGGGTTTATGGGTCCTACGAGCAGTACTTC. It yields the protein CASSFQRRLAGGVYGSYEQYF.

The J gene is TRBJ2-7, the V gene TRBV5-6; a possible D gene is TRBD2 (6 bases). In germline, CDR1 is SGHDT, CDR2 YYEEEE. V was cut by 3 bases and J by 2 bases, with 15 bases left in between. This CDR3 is 15 amino acids long. This chain's CDR3 is CASSSLVADPYEQYF. The CDR3, as DNA: TGTGCCAGCAGCTCCTTGGTAGCGGACCCCTACGAGCAGTACTTC.

Of note for this clonotype: A read error may account for a junction end that differs from germline. The chain has TRBV12-3 or TRBV12-4 and TRBJ2-7; 10 positions agree with TRBD1. The CDR3 is made up of 17 amino acids. For the CDR3, the DNA is TGTGACAGCAGTTTGGGTGACAGGGGGCGCTTATCCTACGAGCAGTACTTC. Translated: CDSSLGDRGRLSYEQYF.

This clonotype has a handful of counts. This chain links TRBV7-9 with TRBJ2-1; TRBD2 aligns across 8 bases. Germline V gene sequence: CDR1 SEHNR, CDR2 FQNEAQ (reference sequence). The CDR3 is 16 residues long. V lost 1 base and J lost 8; bases outside the gene matches: 10. In DNA form, the CDR3 reads TGTGCCAGCAGCTTAGGACCTCGGGGGGGCCCGGATGAGCAGTTCTTC. Protein product: CASSLGPRGGPDEQFF. The full variable domain, rest sourced from reference TRBV7-9 and TRBJ2-1, is DTGVSQNPRHKITKRGQNVTFRCDPISEHNRLYWYRQTLGQGPEFLTYFQNEAQLEKSRLLSDRFSAERPKGSFSTLEIQRTEQGDSAMYLCASSLGPRGGPDEQFFGPGTRLTVL.

A few counts support this clonotype. This sequence joins TRBV20-1 and TRBJ2-3; D possibly corresponds to TRBD2 (5 bases). Germline V lookup: CDR1 DFQATT, CDR2 SNEGSKA (reference sequence). This CDR3 has 13 residues. Trimming cost V 6 bases and J 4 bases, with 14 bases left between them. The CDR3 DNA reads as TGCAGTGCCATCAAACTAGGCCCAGATACGCAGTATTTT. Encoded protein: CSAIKLGPDTQYF.

This clonotype was counted a single time. The genes are TRBV4-2 and TRBJ1-1, with D unclear. The V end was cut by 0 bases, the J end by 3 bases, with 14 bases between. This CDR3 spans 16 amino acids. Germline V CDR1 and CDR2: LGHNA, YNFKEQ. The DNA of the CDR3 is TGTGCCAGCAGCCAAGATCAAGGCAGAGTGGACACTGAAGCTTTCTTT. It specifies CASSQDQGRVDTEAFF.

The chain links TRBV7-6 to TRBJ2-1; 12 bases line up with TRBD2. Germline CDR1 and CDR2: SGHVS and FNYEAQ. The CDR3 has 17 amino acids. Trimming removed 3 bases from V and 4 bases from J; junction bases left unmatched: 7. The CDR3 coding sequence is TGTGCCAGCAGCTTTGGACTAGCGGGGAATGTGTACAATGAGCAGTTCTTC. This gives the protein CASSFGLAGNVYNEQFF.

This chain uses TRBV7-2 with TRBJ2-3; 8 bases agree with TRBD2. Germline-derived CDR1 and CDR2 are SGHTA and FQGNSA. The CDR3 has 16 residues. Trimming cost V 4 bases and J 5 bases; bases outside gene matches: 11. The CDR3 is CASSSLAVRGEDTQYF. As DNA, the CDR3 is TGTGCCAGCAGCTCACTAGCGGTTCGAGGAGAAGATACGCAGTATTTT.

The chain links TRBV24-1 to TRBJ2-2; D perhaps matches TRBD1 (5 bases). The V gene's germline CDR1 is KGHDR and CDR2 SFDVKD. The V and J ends lost 1 base and 0 bases respectively, with 8 bases between them. The CDR3 runs 16 residues. CDR3 coding DNA: TGTGCCACCAGTGATTTCCGGACACCGAACACCGGGGAGCTGTTTTTT. This gives the protein CATSDFRTPNTGELFF.

The chain is built from TRBV7-9 and TRBJ1-5, with a possible D match to TRBD1 (5 bases). CDR1 is SEHNR and CDR2 is FQNEAQ in the germline V gene (reference sequence). The germline V and J ends were trimmed by 5 bases and 1 base, with 15 bases remaining between them. The CDR3 covers 16 residues. The CDR3 nucleotides are TGTGCCAGCAGCGAGCACGGGGGTAGAAGCAATCAGCCCCAGCATTTT. It yields the protein CASSEHGGRSNQPQHF.

The rearrangement joins TRBV7-6 to TRBJ2-1; maybe TRBD1 (6 bases). The CDR3 is 13 residues long. Germline loops: CDR1 SGHVS, CDR2 FNYEAQ. The germline V and J ends were trimmed by 10 bases and 6 bases, with 16 bases remaining between them. The DNA of the CDR3 is TGTGCCACGGCGCAGGGGACGGTCAATGAGCAGTTCTTC. Translating it yields CATAQGTVNEQFF.

This clonotype was counted only a few times. The CDR3 loop is CASSPVQEPPGELFF. DNA for the CDR3: TGTGCCAGCAGCCCGGTACAGGAACCCCCCGGGGAGCTGTTTTTT. The gene calls are TRBV14 and TRBJ2-2; the D gene is possibly TRBD1 (5 bases). This CDR3 has 15 residues. CDR1 is SGHDN, CDR2 FVKESK, per germline. Between the trimmed V and J ends, which lost 4 bases and 6 bases, there was a span of 15 bases.

This clonotype was counted a few times. The V and J genes are TRBV24-1 and TRBJ2-7, with 9 bases fitting TRBD1. CDR1 KGHDR and CDR2 SFDVKD come from the germline V gene. The CDR3 consists of 15 residues. J gave up 5 bases and V 7 bases, and 11 bases lay outside the gene matches. The CDR3 coding sequence is TGTGCCACCAGCCATAGAACAGGGGGCTTCGACGAGCAGTACTTC. Translated: CATSHRTGGFDEQYF.

This clonotype was detected a few times. V is TRBV24-1 and J is TRBJ2-5; perhaps TRBD1 as D (6 bases). The V end was cut by 4 bases, the J end by 1 base, with 15 bases between. In germline, CDR1 is KGHDR, CDR2 SFDVKD. The CDR3 has 16 residues. The CDR3 region has the DNA TGTGCCACCAGTGACGGACAAGACAGGATCCAAGAGACCCAGTACTTC. Its protein product is CATSDGQDRIQETQYF.

This clonotype occurred a few times. The chain links TRBV2 to TRBJ2-7, with a tentative D call TRBD1 (7 bases). V lost 7 bases and J 5 bases, leaving 15 bases between the germline ends. CDR3 size: 13 residues. Germline V gene lookup returns CDR1 SNHLY and CDR2 FYNNEI. CDR3 sequence: CASTGTAGHEQYF. For the CDR3, the DNA is TGTGCCAGCACCGGGACAGCGGGCCACGAGCAGTACTTC.

There are a few counts of this clonotype. The chain carries TRBV2 and TRBJ1-5, with D possibly matching TRBD1 (6 bases). CDR3 length equals 15 residues. Trimming shortened V by 3 bases and J by 3 bases, and 12 bases separated the two germline ends. Germline-derived CDR1 and CDR2 are SNHLY and FYNNEI. The CDR3 here is CASSDRGAPNQPQHF. CDR3 nucleotide sequence: TGTGCCAGCAGTGATCGGGGGGCCCCCAATCAGCCCCAGCATTTT.

For the CDR3, the DNA is TGTGCCAGCAGCTTAGGTACTATTGTCCAGGAGACCCAGTACTTC. It translates to CASSLGTIVQETQYF. The chain carries TRBV7-9 and TRBJ2-5, with D unclear. Trimming stripped 1 base from V and 5 bases from J, with 14 bases between. The CDR3 totals 15 residues. The germline CDR1 and CDR2 sequences are SEHNR and FQNEAQ (reference sequence).

This clonotype has only a few counts. The chain couples TRBV7-6 to TRBJ2-7, with D possibly TRBD1 on 6 matching bases. CDR1 is SGHVS, CDR2 FNYEAQ, per germline. Trimming stripped 1 base from V and 1 base from J, with 14 bases between. The CDR3 loop spans 16 amino acids. The CDR3 DNA reads TGTGCCAGCAGCTTAGGGGGGCTGGGGTCGTCCTACGAGCAGTACTTC. Its translation is CASSLGGLGSSYEQYF.

This clonotype was counted only a few times. The V and J genes are TRBV15 and TRBJ1-5, with 9 bases identical to TRBD1. CDR1 and CDR2 (germline): LNHNV, YYDKDF (reference sequence). This CDR3 comprises 19 residues. J lost 4 bases, V lost 0 bases, and 13 bases had no gene match. The CDR3 coding sequence is TGTGCCACCAGCAGAGAGAACAGGGGGCCCGAAATCCCGAATCAGCCCCAGCATTTT. It specifies CATSRENRGPEIPNQPQHF.

This clonotype was observed many times. This chain uses TRBV2 with TRBJ2-7; D gene unclear. Trimming removed 6 bases from V and 5 bases from J, with 8 bases in between. The CDR3 runs to 11 residues. In germline, CDR1 is SNHLY, CDR2 FYNNEI. The CDR3 DNA reads TGTGCCAGCAGCCTCTTCGACGAGCAGTACTTC. Its translation is CASSLFDEQYF.

This clonotype was counted between two and nine times. This rearrangement joins TRBV25-1 to TRBJ2-2; 8 bases fit TRBD2. Trimming cost V 4 bases and J 5 bases; bases outside gene matches: 9. Germline lookup yields CDR1 MGHDK and CDR2 SYGVNS. The CDR3 is 16 residues long. The CDR3, as DNA: TGTGCCAGCAGTGCCTCCCCGGGACTAGGGACCGGGGAGCTGTTTTTT. Protein product: CASSASPGLGTGELFF.

There are a few counts of this clonotype. The rearrangement joins TRBV6-2 or TRBV6-3 to TRBJ1-1; perhaps TRBD1 as D (6 bases). The V gene lost 4 bases and the J gene lost 5 bases, with 17 bases spanning the gap. Germline CDR1 is MNHEY and CDR2 is SVGEGT. The length of the CDR3 is 15 residues. CDR3 sequence: CASSSGGHVLTEAFF. The CDR3 DNA reads as TGTGCCAGCAGTTCTGGGGGACATGTATTGACTGAAGCTTTCTTT.

The chain recombines TRBV5-6 with TRBJ2-7; a weak D match, TRBD1 (5 bases). CDR3 size: 15 residues. Germline-derived CDR1 and CDR2 are SGHDT and YYEEEE. V dropped 4 bases and J dropped 2 bases, with 16 bases sitting between them. Written as DNA, the CDR3 is TGTGCCAGCAGCCCTGGCCGTAGGGGAACCTACGAGCAGTACTTC. Residues: CASSPGRRGTYEQYF.

This clonotype has just a few counts. The chain recombines TRBV20-1 with TRBJ2-7, with TRBD1 matching over 10 bases. V gave up 6 bases and J gave up 6 bases; unmatched junction bases: 5. In germline, CDR1 is DFQATT, CDR2 SNEGSKA (reference sequence). The CDR3 runs to 12 residues. CDR3 nucleotides: TGCAGTGCCAGGGACAGGGGACTCGAGCAGTACTTC. It is translated as CSARDRGLEQYF.

This clonotype turned up a few times. The chain combines TRBV6-5 with TRBJ2-7; unclear D gene. Trimming shortened V by 5 bases and J by 2 bases, and 10 bases separated the two germline ends. This CDR3 contains 13 residues. The germline gives CDR1 MNHEY, CDR2 SVGAGI. The CDR3 DNA is TGTGCCAGCAGTGGACCGCAGACCTACGAGCAGTACTTC. The encoded protein is CASSGPQTYEQYF.

This clonotype was detected only a few times. This rearrangement joins TRBV29-1 to TRBJ1-2, with D perhaps TRBD1 (6 bases). CDR1 and CDR2 from the germline V gene are SQVTM and ANQGSEA. Trimming cost V 5 bases and J 7 bases, with 11 bases left between them. This CDR3 spans 11 amino acids. CDR3 nucleotide sequence: TGCAGCGTTCGGGGGCAGGCTGGCTACACCTTC. Translating gives CSVRGQAGYTF.

This clonotype was picked up many times. The chain recombines TRBV6-5 with TRBJ2-5; 10 bases align to TRBD1. Germline loops: CDR1 MNHEY, CDR2 SVGAGI. V was clipped by 6 bases and J by 7 bases; unmatched bases: 11. CDR3 length equals 15 residues. The CDR3, as DNA: TGTGCCAGCAGCCACGACAGGGACAGGGGAGCGACCCAGTACTTC. This sequence encodes CASSHDRDRGATQYF.

The CDR3 spells CASSQESVTGGTSYEQYF. CDR3 sequence (DNA): TGCGCCAGCAGCCAAGAATCCGTGACAGGGGGGACTTCCTACGAGCAGTACTTC. The chain combines TRBV4-1 with TRBJ2-7; 9 nucleotides agree with TRBD1. Unmatched junction bases numbered 10, after V lost 0 bases and J lost 1 base. Germline CDR1 reads MGHRA; CDR2 reads YSYEKL. This CDR3 has 18 amino acids.

This clonotype was observed at least ten times. The chain carries TRBV10-3 and TRBJ2-5, with D perhaps being TRBD1 or TRBD2 (6 bases each). The CDR3 is 12 residues long. V was cut by 7 bases and J by 5 bases, with 11 bases left in between. Germline values: CDR1 ENHRY, CDR2 SYGVKD. This chain's CDR3 is CAINRGRETQYF. The CDR3 DNA follows: TGTGCCATCAACCGGGGGCGGGAGACCCAGTACTTC.

This clonotype has a handful of counts. The chain joins TRBV6-5 to TRBJ1-3; D is unclear. CDR3 length: 14 amino acids. Germline loops: CDR1 MNHEY, CDR2 SVGAGI. V lost 6 bases and J lost 0, with 9 bases in between. DNA for the CDR3: TGTGCCAGCAGACAACGGTTCTCTGGAAACACCATATATTTT. Translation: CASRQRFSGNTIYF.